Shown below are 22 T cell receptor beta chains from a single sample sequenced in a study of post-analysis software for immune sequencing data. Overall study results and limits: Five or six TRBV segments (TRBV5-6, TRBV5-1 and TRBV20-1 among them) occurred more frequently in patients than in controls.

Each TCR beta cDNA library carried unique molecular identifiers. TCRdb analysed the PCR reads with MiXCR anew, one entry per CDR3 protein. The sample includes 450,000 to 650,000 distinct CDR3 sequences, roughly 40% of them seen just once. Antigen specificity for these receptors is unknown. The sequenced sample consisted of blood. All receptors come from a girl aged 10-17 years with multiple sclerosis.

Only a few counts were recorded for this clonotype. Here the CDR3 DNA reads TGTGCCAGCATTCCCCCCCTAGCGAGGGGTGAGCAGTTCTTC. This gives the protein CASIPPLARGEQFF. The chain recombines TRBV12-3 or TRBV12-4 with TRBJ2-1; tentatively, D is TRBD2 (6 bases). The V end was cut by 7 bases, the J end by 9 bases, with 19 bases between. This CDR3 spans 14 amino acids.

J is TRBJ1-4 and V is TRBV5-1; D unresolved. Germline V gene data show CDR1 as SGHRS and CDR2 as YFSETQ. The germline V and J ends were trimmed by 2 bases and 0 bases, with 5 bases remaining between them. The CDR3 loop spans 14 amino acids. Here the CDR3 DNA reads TGCGCCAGCAGCTTTAAGGCAACTAATGAAAAACTGTTTTTT. This translates into CASSFKATNEKLFF.

A single count supports this clonotype. The V gene is TRBV4-1, the J gene TRBJ2-4; D is possibly TRBD1 or TRBD2 (5 bases each). Trimming shortened V by 2 bases and J by 0 bases, and 17 bases separated the two germline ends. This CDR3 contains 18 residues. Germline lookup yields CDR1 MGHRA and CDR2 YSYEKL. CDR3 sequence reads: CASSQQGVAKVAKNIQYF. The CDR3 DNA sequence: TGCGCCAGCAGCCAACAGGGAGTCGCTAAGGTAGCCAAAAACATTCAGTACTTC.

A remark on this clonotype: At one end, the junction sequence differs from germline, possibly due to a read error. This chain connects TRBV10-3 to TRBJ2-5; 9 bases are a match to TRBD2. The germline V gene has CDR1 ENHRY and CDR2 SYGVKD. This CDR3 region has 15 residues. CDR3 sequence reads: CAISEPAGGQEAQYF. In DNA form, the CDR3 reads TGTGCCATCAGTGAGCCAGCGGGGGGCCAAGAGGCCCAGTACTTC.

There are a few counts of this clonotype. The chain employs TRBV10-3 and TRBJ2-3; D is possibly TRBD1 or TRBD2 (5 bases each). CDR1 is ENHRY and CDR2 is SYGVKD in the germline V gene. The length of the CDR3 is 15 residues. Trimming left V 2 bases short and J 2 bases short, with 11 bases between. CDR3 sequence reads: CAISEGDVSTDTQYF. In DNA, the CDR3 is TGTGCCATCAGTGAGGGGGACGTATCCACAGATACGCAGTATTTT.

The V gene is TRBV6-6, the J gene TRBJ2-1, with D perhaps TRBD2 (5 bases). This CDR3 spans 15 amino acids. Germline CDR1 reads MNHNY; CDR2 reads SVGAGI (reference sequence). The V and J ends lost 0 bases and 12 bases respectively, with 18 bases between them. CDR3 protein: CASSYSRLRPRGQFF. The CDR3 DNA reads as TGTGCCAGCAGTTACTCGAGACTCCGCCCCCGGGGGCAGTTCTTC.

The gene calls are TRBV24-1 and TRBJ2-1, with 10 positions matching TRBD1. CDR1 and CDR2 (germline): KGHDR, SFDVKD. Trimming removed 5 bases from V and 8 bases from J; junction bases left unmatched: 5. This CDR3 is 14 amino acids long. Here the CDR3 DNA reads TGTGCCACCAGTGCTCCCGGGACAGGGGATGAGCAGTTCTTC. Amino acids: CATSAPGTGDEQFF.

In regard to this clonotype: One junction end disagrees with the germline gene, perhaps due to a read error. This chain connects TRBV5-1 to TRBJ1-1; TRBD1 might be the D (5 bases). The germline CDR1 and CDR2 sequences are SGHRS and YFSETQ. The CDR3 spans 14 residues. The CDR3, as DNA: TGCGCCAGCAGCTTGTGGGGCCGGGAGACTGAGGCTTTCTTT. It codes for CASSLWGRETEAFF.

This chain uses TRBV10-2 with TRBJ1-4; D gene uncertain. The CDR3 is 15 residues long. V was trimmed by 6 bases and J by 0 bases, leaving 11 bases between them. Germline V gene data show CDR1 as WSHSY and CDR2 as SAAADI. The CDR3 protein is CASRSSPSTNEKLFF. CDR3 DNA sequence: TGCGCCAGCAGAAGTAGTCCTTCAACTAATGAAAAACTGTTTTTT.

This clonotype was detected a few times. A read error may produce the germline difference seen at one junction end. The V call is TRBV10-1, the J call TRBJ1-2; D call uncertain. CDR1 and CDR2 (germline): WNHNN, SYGVQD (reference sequence). The CDR3 runs to 13 residues. CDR3 amino acids: CASSDLRAYGYTF. The CDR3 DNA reads TGCGCTAGCAGTGACCTAAGGGCCTATGGCTACACCTTC.

The chain recombines TRBV7-9 with TRBJ1-2; D possibly corresponds to TRBD1 (5 bases). Trimming left V 0 bases short and J 8 bases short, with 10 bases between. Germline V gene data show CDR1 as SEHNR and CDR2 as FQNEAQ (reference sequence). This CDR3 region has 13 residues. The CDR3: CASSLAGTSGYTF. In DNA, the CDR3 is TGTGCCAGCAGCTTAGCGGGGACCTCGGGCTACACCTTC.

The chain recombines TRBV12-5 with TRBJ1-5; a weak D match, TRBD1 (6 bases). The CDR3 is 15 amino acids. Germline CDR1 LGHNT, CDR2 FRNRAP. V gave up 7 bases and J gave up 0 bases, with 13 bases separating them. The DNA for the CDR3 is TGTGCTAGTGTCCAGGGGATCCTTAGCAATCAGCCCCAGCATTTT. As protein: CASVQGILSNQPQHF.

This clonotype was picked up many times. J is TRBJ1-5 and V is TRBV29-1; TRBD1 matches 9 bases. The CDR3 contains 15 residues. From germline, CDR1 is SQVTM and CDR2 ANQGSEA. Losses at the gene ends were 4 bases for V and 3 bases for J; bases not matched to a gene: 7. The CDR3 loop is CSVAAGTGPNQPQHF. The CDR3 coding sequence is TGCAGCGTTGCCGCCGGGACAGGGCCCAATCAGCCCCAGCATTTT.

V is TRBV7-2 and J is TRBJ2-7, with D tentatively TRBD1 or TRBD2 (5 bases each). Per the germline V gene, CDR1 is SGHTA and CDR2 is FQGNSA. The CDR3 contains 16 residues. Trimming stripped 5 bases from V and 1 base from J, with 18 bases between. CDR3 residues: CASSPGLGVLSYEQYF. The CDR3 DNA reads TGTGCCAGCAGCCCAGGGCTGGGGGTCCTATCCTACGAGCAGTACTTC.

The chain is built from TRBV12-3 or TRBV12-4 and TRBJ2-1; no firm D call. The CDR3 is 16 amino acids. Trimming took off 2 bases at V and 3 bases at J, with 14 bases between the two ends. CDR3 amino acids: CASSLIIPRVYNEQFF. CDR3 coding DNA: TGTGCCAGCAGTTTAATCATTCCTAGAGTCTACAATGAGCAGTTCTTC.

Here the CDR3 reads CSVGWTVYEQYF. CDR3 DNA: TGCAGCGTTGGGTGGACGGTCTACGAGCAGTACTTC. This chain links TRBV29-1 with TRBJ2-7; D is uncertain. Germline V gene sequence: CDR1 SQVTM, CDR2 ANQGSEA. The CDR3 contains 12 residues. V lost 4 bases to trimming and J lost 3 bases, with 10 bases between them.

V gene TRBV7-2 combines with J gene TRBJ2-1; 7 bases fit TRBD2. V was pared by 1 base and J by 5 bases, with 5 bases of the junction left unmatched. Germline CDR1 reads SGHTA; CDR2 reads FQGNSA. The CDR3 has 15 residues. CDR3 amino acids: CASSLGASGHNEQFF. CDR3 DNA: TGTGCCAGCAGCTTAGGTGCTAGCGGCCACAATGAGCAGTTCTTC. The full variable domain, rest sourced from reference TRBV7-2 and TRBJ2-1, is GAGVSQSPSNKVTEKGKDVELRCDPISGHTALYWYRQSLGQGLEFLIYFQGNSAPDKSGLPSDRFSAERTGGSVSTLTIQRTQQEDSAVYLCASSLGASGHNEQFFGPGTRLTVL.

The gene calls are TRBV10-3 and TRBJ2-5; 12 nucleotides align to TRBD2. This CDR3 has 16 residues. J was trimmed by 0 bases and V by 4 bases; bases with no gene match: 3. In germline, CDR1 is ENHRY, CDR2 SYGVKD. CDR3 coding DNA: TGTGCCATCAGTGGCGGACTAGCGGGGTACCAAGAGACCCAGTACTTC. This gives the protein CAISGGLAGYQETQYF.

This rearrangement joins TRBV20-1 to TRBJ2-1, with D tentatively TRBD1 (5 bases). V was clipped by 1 base and J by 3 bases, with 10 bases between them. Germline assignment: CDR1 DFQATT and CDR2 SNEGSKA (reference sequence). This CDR3 is 14 amino acids long. As DNA, the CDR3 is TGCAGTGCTAGAGGAGCAGGGATCTACAATGAGCAGTTCTTC. Translated, it gives CSARGAGIYNEQFF.

This chain links TRBV30 with TRBJ1-4; D possibly corresponds to TRBD1 (5 bases). This CDR3 is 13 amino acids long. The germline gives CDR1 GTSNPN, CDR2 SVGIG (reference sequence). V lost 3 bases and J 4 bases, leaving 9 bases between the germline ends. The chain's CDR3 is CAWSRQSNEKLFF. CDR3 coding DNA: TGTGCCTGGAGCCGACAGAGTAATGAAAAACTGTTTTTT. Using reference TRBV30 and TRBJ1-4 for the parts outside the CDR3, the full variable domain is SQTIHQWPATLVQPVGSPLSLECTVEGTSNPNLYWYRQAAGRGLQLLFYSVGIGQISSEVPQNLSASRPQDRQFILSSKKLLLSDSGFYLCAWSRQSNEKLFFGSGTQLSVL.

This clonotype turned up a few times. The genes are TRBV12-3 or TRBV12-4 and TRBJ2-6; D gene unclear. The CDR3 is 14 amino acids. V was pared by 7 bases and J by 2 bases, with 9 bases between. The CDR3 region is CASTKSPGANVLTF. DNA for the CDR3: TGTGCCAGCACTAAGTCCCCTGGGGCCAACGTCCTGACTTTC.

V is TRBV12-3 or TRBV12-4 and J is TRBJ1-5; no reliable D call. This CDR3 has 13 amino acids. V was clipped by 6 bases and J by 6 bases, with 12 bases between them. CDR3 in amino acids: CASSYRRFQPQHF. The CDR3 nucleotides read TGTGCCAGCAGCTATCGGAGATTTCAGCCCCAGCATTTT.